The 22 T cell receptor beta chains in this list originate from one sample, sequenced in a study of blood T cells in healthy people across ages. Sample-barcoded 5' priming and a J-beta primer mix drove a second PCR of roughly 6 to 12 cycles. TCRdb re-called the 5' RACE reads through MiXCR, storing one row per CDR3 protein. The data show about 1.4 million distinct CDR3 sequences, almost 60% seen once. The specimen was blood. The source of these receptors is a man younger than 35 in good health.

This clonotype has only a few counts. The chain recombines TRBV7-2 with TRBJ2-7, with 12 bases that match TRBD2. V gave up 1 base and J gave up 4 bases; unmatched junction bases: 5. The CDR3 is 16 amino acids. Per germline, CDR1 SGHTA and CDR2 FQGNSA. The CDR3 is CASSLGLAGGWYEQYF. The CDR3 DNA reads as TGTGCCAGCAGCTTAGGGCTAGCGGGAGGGTGGTACGAGCAGTACTTC.

The chain has TRBV29-1 and TRBJ1-1, with D unresolved. V was shortened by 1 base and J by 4 bases, with 4 bases between the two germline ends. CDR1 and CDR2 (germline): SQVTM, ANQGSEA. The length of the CDR3 is 11 residues. For the CDR3, the DNA is TGCAGCGTTGAAGTTGGCACTGAAGCTTTCTTT. Translated: CSVEVGTEAFF.

The chain couples TRBV11-2 to TRBJ1-2; perhaps TRBD1 as D (6 bases). V lost 5 bases, J lost 6 bases, and 16 bases lay in between. This CDR3 has 14 amino acids. The V gene's germline CDR1 is SGHAT and CDR2 FQNNGV. The CDR3 reads CASSRRQENHGYTF. The CDR3 DNA sequence: TGTGCCAGCAGCCGCCGACAGGAAAACCATGGCTACACCTTC.

The chain employs TRBV9 and TRBJ2-7; TRBD1 matches 9 bases. This CDR3 comprises 13 residues. Germline loops: CDR1 SGDLS, CDR2 YYNGEE. After removal of 0 bases from V and 5 bases from J, the junction contained 0 bases not matched to a gene. The CDR3 loop is CASSVGTGDEQYF. The CDR3 coding sequence is TGTGCCAGCAGCGTAGGGACAGGGGACGAGCAGTACTTC.

In its sample, this clonotype was seen a few times. The genes are TRBV13 and TRBJ1-1, with D hard to call. CDR1 and CDR2 from the germline V gene are PRHDT and FYEKMQ (reference sequence). V was shortened by 6 bases and J by 5 bases, with 13 bases between the two germline ends. The CDR3 consists of 13 residues. CDR3 sequence: CASSYLSGTEAFF. The DNA of the CDR3 is TGTGCCAGCAGTTACCTGAGTGGGACTGAAGCTTTCTTT.

The CDR3, as DNA: TGTGCCAGCAGCTTAGTACCCGGGCAGGTACCATCCTACGAGCAGTACTTC. Translated, it gives CASSLVPGQVPSYEQYF. The chain employs TRBV7-8 and TRBJ2-7; D uncertain. Germline V lookup: CDR1 SGHVS, CDR2 FQNEAQ. The CDR3 length is 17 residues. V was clipped by 1 base and J by 1 base, with 17 bases between them.

The chain combines TRBV4-2 with TRBJ1-2, with a tentative D call TRBD1 (6 bases). From germline, CDR1 is LGHNA and CDR2 YNFKEQ. V lost 4 bases to trimming and J lost 10 bases, with 16 bases between them. The CDR3 covers 13 residues. The CDR3 loop reads CASSPDGGGLYTF. The CDR3 nucleotides read TGTGCCAGCAGCCCCGACGGAGGGGGACTCTACACCTTC.

To note about this clonotype: This clone may be a read error of a much larger clone one base away. The chain is built from TRBV4-2 and TRBJ2-6, with TRBD2 as a possible D gene (6 bases). The germline CDR1 and CDR2 sequences are LGHNA and YNFKEQ. This CDR3 region has 16 residues. The CDR3 region is CASSQEEGTGATVLTF. The CDR3 region has the DNA TGTGCCAGCAGCCAAGAGGAGGGGACTGGGGCCACCGTCCTGACTTTC.

This clonotype was seen a few times. The V gene is TRBV7-9, the J gene TRBJ2-7, with D uncertain. V lost 7 bases to trimming and J lost 4 bases, with 11 bases between them. The CDR3 has 12 residues. The germline V gene has CDR1 SEHNR and CDR2 FQNEAQ (reference sequence). The CDR3 DNA follows: TGTGCCAGCACCACGGACGGTTACGAGCAGTACTTC. The encoded protein is CASTTDGYEQYF.

The genes are TRBV28 and TRBJ1-2; D unresolved. V lost 4 bases and J lost 10, with 13 bases in between. The CDR3 is 12 residues long. Germline V gene lookup returns CDR1 MDHEN and CDR2 SYDVKM. The DNA for the CDR3 is TGTGCCAGCAGTTCTATGAGGAGGGACTACACCTTC. This codes for CASSSMRRDYTF.

The rearrangement links TRBV20-1 to TRBJ2-5; D is unresolved. Looked up from germline, CDR1 is DFQATT and CDR2 is SNEGSKA (reference sequence). Trimming took 3 bases from V and 2 from J, leaving 7 bases between them. CDR3 length: 12 amino acids. The CDR3 DNA reads as TGCAGTGCTAGTAACCCTCAAGAGACCCAGTACTTC. This codes for CSASNPQETQYF.

CDR3 DNA: TGTGCCAGCAGCAAAGGGGGTAGGGTCATCTCCTACAATGAGCAGTTCTTC. It is translated as CASSKGGRVISYNEQFF. V and J are TRBV21-1 and TRBJ2-1. TRBV21-1 constitutes a pseudogene. This CDR3 region has 17 residues.

The chain carries TRBV9 and TRBJ2-3, with 7 bases aligning to TRBD2. This CDR3 is 16 amino acids long. From germline, CDR1 is SGDLS and CDR2 YYNGEE. Trimming removed 0 bases from V and 3 bases from J; junction bases left unmatched: 7. CDR3 in DNA: TGTGCCAGCAGCGTAGGGGCGGGAGTGTTGACAGATACGCAGTATTTT. It is translated as CASSVGAGVLTDTQYF.

The rearrangement uses TRBV7-9 and TRBJ1-5, with 7 bases aligning to TRBD1. CDR1 is SEHNR and CDR2 is FQNEAQ in the germline V gene (reference sequence). This CDR3 region has 15 residues. Trimming at V came to 5 bases and at J to 6 bases, leaving 10 bases not matched to a gene. This chain's CDR3 is CASSPNRGLGQPQHF. The CDR3 DNA follows: TGTGCCAGCAGCCCCAACAGGGGTTTGGGTCAGCCCCAGCATTTT.

The rearrangement uses TRBV10-3 and TRBJ1-1; 8 nucleotides align to TRBD1. This CDR3 has 16 residues. Per the germline V gene, CDR1 is ENHRY and CDR2 is SYGVKD. V lost 6 bases to trimming and J lost 1 base; unmatched junction nucleotides: 10. The CDR3 region is CAIRSHRTGKNTEAFF. Written as DNA, the CDR3 is TGTGCCATCAGGAGTCACCGGACAGGGAAGAACACTGAAGCTTTCTTT.

The CDR3 DNA sequence: TGTGCCAGCAGCTTAGGACTAACCATAGATACGCAGTATTTT. It is translated as CASSLGLTIDTQYF. The V call is TRBV11-2, the J call TRBJ2-3, with D maybe TRBD2 (5 bases). The CDR3 consists of 14 residues. The V gene lost 1 base and the J gene lost 5 bases, with 10 bases spanning the gap. The germline V gene encodes CDR1 SGHAT and CDR2 FQNNGV.

The V call is TRBV11-2, the J call TRBJ2-7; D is ambiguous. CDR1 SGHAT and CDR2 FQNNGV come from the germline V gene. The CDR3 is 15 residues long. V was clipped by 5 bases and J by 0 bases, with 14 bases between them. CDR3 coding DNA: TGTGCCAGCAGCCCCGTGGGTTCAGCCTCCTACGAGCAGTACTTC. Its protein is CASSPVGSASYEQYF.

In nucleotides, the CDR3 is TGTGCCAGCAGTTGGAAAGGGACCTCTGGGGCCAACGTCCTGACTTTC. Amino acids: CASSWKGTSGANVLTF. The chain joins TRBV6-1 to TRBJ2-6, with D perhaps matching TRBD1 or TRBD2 (5 bases each). V was clipped by 5 bases and J by 0 bases, with 11 bases between them. The CDR3 totals 16 residues. From germline, CDR1 is MNHNS and CDR2 SASEGT.

The chain recombines TRBV21-1 with TRBJ2-3; the table names TRBD2, a call not compared with the DNA. TRBV21-1 is designated a pseudogene. This CDR3 is 17 amino acids long. CDR3 in DNA: TGTGCCAGCAGCGCCCGCCCTAGCGGGGGGTACACAGATACGCAGTATTTT. The encoded protein is CASSARPSGGYTDTQYF.

This clonotype has a handful of counts. V is TRBV20-1 and J is TRBJ2-1, with 8 bases matching TRBD1. CDR3 size: 14 residues. V was pared by 0 bases and J by 4 bases, with 2 bases of the junction left unmatched. Germline CDR1 DFQATT, CDR2 SNEGSKA (reference sequence). As DNA, the CDR3 is TGCAGTGCTAGAGACGGACAGGGATACAATGAGCAGTTCTTC. It codes for CSARDGQGYNEQFF.

The CDR3 here is CASSKEKREASQETQYF. Written as DNA, the CDR3 is TGTGCCAGCAGCAAAGAGAAGCGGGAGGCCTCCCAAGAGACCCAGTACTTC. This chain links TRBV21-1 with TRBJ2-5; whether TRBD2, the table's D call, matches the DNA was not checked. TRBV21-1 is deemed a pseudogene. This CDR3 region has 17 residues.

The V and J genes are TRBV5-1 and TRBJ2-7, with 12 bases that match TRBD1. V lost 6 bases, J lost 7 bases, and 11 bases stayed unmatched. The CDR3 runs 15 residues. The V gene's germline CDR1 is SGHRS and CDR2 YFSETQ. CDR3 DNA: TGCGCCAGCACCCCTTCGGGACAGGGGGCGCGGGAGCAGTACTTC. Residues: CASTPSGQGAREQYF. Supplemented by reference TRBV5-1 and TRBJ2-7, the full variable domain reads KAGVTQTPRYLIKTRGQQVTLSCSPISGHRSVSWYQQTPGQGLQFLFEYFSETQRNKGNFPGRFSGRQFSNSRSEMNVSTLELGDSALYLCASTPSGQGAREQYFGPGTRLTVT.